This T cell receptor (beta chain) was found in a study of OX40 agonist ivuxolimab in advanced cancers. Across the whole study: With ivuxolimab, an agonistic anti-OX40 (CD134) antibody, patients were treated.

The protocol was immunoSEQ multiplex PCR, while the TCRdb copy is restricted to in-frame clones and leaves out a portion. Of 75,000 to 100,000 clones in the sample, 70% to 90% were seen once. The V segment lost 1 base and the J segment 3 bases; nucleotides outside the gene matches: 3. This CDR3 is built from 14 residues. Looked up from germline, CDR1 is SEHNR and CDR2 is FQNEAQ (reference sequence). Sequencing was performed on CD4+ or CD8+ T cells sorted from blood, taken in a trial of the OX40 agonist ivuxolimab. The TCR sequence derives from an adult with an advanced solid tumor such as melanoma, head and neck, liver or kidney cancer. The chain joins TRBV7-9 to TRBJ2-7; TRBD1 matches at 7 bases. CDR3 DNA sequence: TGTGCCAGCAGCTTAGACCAGGGGGTCTACGAGCAGTACTTC. It codes for CASSLDQGVYEQYF.